This TCR beta chain was documented in a study of monozygotic twins with inflammatory bowel disease. Study findings and constraints: T cell subtypes that differed could not be told apart.

With regard to this clonotype: Its antigen is as yet unknown.

Blood was collected, around 2.6 ml per donor. For every TCR library, about 3,500 ng of total RNA was used. TCRdb re-called the 5' RACE reads; every CDR3 protein appears as one record, without DNA. Here the sample table reports roughly 320,000 distinct CDR3 sequences. Sequencing was carried out using blood. This clonotype originated in a human donor with ulcerative colitis or Crohn's disease, or a healthy co-twin of an affected twin (not recorded which).

This chain's CDR3 is CASSLVDLKGLQYF. The rearrangement uses TRBV7-9 and TRBJ2-7. This CDR3 has 14 residues. Germline loops: CDR1 SEHNR, CDR2 FQNEAQ (reference sequence).